The 20 T cell receptor beta chains below all came from one sample that was sequenced in a study of cytomegalovirus exposure and HLA in healthy donors. Use of 60 Vbeta and 13 Jbeta primers characterized the PCR. Data came from immunoSEQ multiplex PCR; TCRdb stores just in-frame clones and leaves some out. This table has some 90,000 clones, over 60% appearing once. The sequenced material came from PBMCs. The origin of the receptors is a female donor in good health and CMV-seronegative.

The gene calls are TRBV15 and TRBJ2-3; 12 nucleotides match TRBD1. CDR1 and CDR2 from the germline V gene are LNHNV and YYDKDF (reference sequence). The CDR3 covers 15 residues. V shed 1 base, J shed 6 bases, and the junction held 2 bases outside the gene matches. CDR3 DNA: TGTGCCACCAGCAGAGGCGGGACAGGGGGCGATACGCAGTATTTT. Encoded protein: CATSRGGTGGDTQYF. Combining the CDR3 with reference TRBV15 and TRBJ2-3 gives the whole variable domain DAMVIQNPRYQVTQFGKPVTLSCSQTLNHNVMYWYQQKSSQAPKLLFHYYDKDFNNEADTPDNFQSRRPNTSFCFLDIRSPGLGDTAMYLCATSRGGTGGDTQYFGPGTRLTVL.

The J gene is TRBJ2-3, the V gene TRBV6-5, with D possibly matching TRBD2 (7 bases). Trimming shortened V by 6 bases and J by 4 bases, and 17 bases separated the two germline ends. CDR1 MNHEY and CDR2 SVGAGI come from the germline V gene. This CDR3 is built from 15 residues. CDR3 amino acids: CASSRGGGDPDTQYF. The DNA for the CDR3 is TGTGCCAGCAGCCGTGGAGGGGGGGACCCAGATACGCAGTATTTT.

This clone was observed a handful of times. The chain has TRBV6-5 and TRBJ1-2, with D perhaps matching TRBD1 (5 bases). Trimming shortened V by 4 bases and J by 2 bases, and 8 bases separated the two germline ends. This CDR3 comprises 13 residues. Germline V gene data show CDR1 as MNHEY and CDR2 as SVGAGI. The chain's CDR3 is CASSFRVNYGYTF. The CDR3 DNA reads as TGTGCCAGCAGTTTCAGGGTAAACTATGGCTACACCTTC.

The chain has TRBV10-1 and TRBJ2-3; tentatively, D is TRBD2 (6 bases). The V and J ends lost 0 bases and 6 bases respectively, with 13 bases between them. This CDR3 is built from 15 residues. The germline V gene has CDR1 WNHNN and CDR2 SYGVQD (reference sequence). CDR3 residues: CASSESAGYDDTQYF. The CDR3 DNA follows: TGCGCCAGCAGTGAGTCGGCGGGATATGATGATACGCAGTATTTT.

The rearrangement joins TRBV5-4 to TRBJ2-7; TRBD1 matches at 12 bases. Germline CDR1 SGHNT, CDR2 YYREEE (reference sequence). Trimming took 3 bases from V and 6 from J; bases not matched to a gene: 4. CDR3 length: 14 amino acids. The CDR3 here is CASSWGQGALEQYF. The DNA of the CDR3 is TGTGCCAGCAGCTGGGGACAGGGGGCTCTCGAGCAGTACTTC.

The chain combines TRBV5-1 with TRBJ2-7; D is unresolved. This CDR3 has 13 amino acids. With 0 bases removed from V and 3 bases from J, the gap between germline ends came to 7 bases. Germline V CDR1 and CDR2: SGHRS, YFSETQ. The CDR3 DNA follows: TGCGCCAGCAGCTTGGGGCAGGACTACGAGCAGTACTTC. As protein: CASSLGQDYEQYF. Combining the CDR3 with reference TRBV5-1 and TRBJ2-7 gives the whole variable domain KAGVTQTPRYLIKTRGQQVTLSCSPISGHRSVSWYQQTPGQGLQFLFEYFSETQRNKGNFPGRFSGRQFSNSRSEMNVSTLELGDSALYLCASSLGQDYEQYFGPGTRLTVT.

The chain carries TRBV11-3 and TRBJ2-7; D may be TRBD2 (5 bases). Germline V gene lookup returns CDR1 SGHNT and CDR2 YENEEA. V was cut by 5 bases and J by 1 base, with 9 bases left in between. The CDR3 length is 13 residues. The CDR3 loop reads CASSHGGSYEQYF. CDR3 bases: TGTGCCAGCAGCCACGGAGGTTCCTACGAGCAGTACTTC.

This chain joins TRBV6-6 and TRBJ2-7; TRBD1 aligns across 11 bases. J lost 6 bases, V lost 0 bases, and 4 bases had no gene match. CDR3 length: 15 residues. Per the germline V gene, CDR1 is MNHNY and CDR2 is SVGAGI (reference sequence). As DNA, the CDR3 is TGTGCCAGCAGTTACTCCCCGGGACAGGGGGTCGAGCAGTACTTC. It encodes CASSYSPGQGVEQYF.

This chain joins TRBV6-6 and TRBJ2-1, with D unclear. Germline V gene data show CDR1 as MNHNY and CDR2 as SVGAGI (reference sequence). CDR3 length equals 16 residues. V was cut by 6 bases and J by 0 bases, with 15 bases left in between. The CDR3 sequence is CASRSETPSSYNEQFF. DNA of the CDR3: TGTGCCAGCAGGTCAGAGACTCCCAGCTCCTACAATGAGCAGTTCTTC.

The chain combines TRBV18 with TRBJ1-1, with 8 positions matching TRBD1. The germline CDR1 and CDR2 sequences are KGHSH and LQKENI. V was clipped by 9 bases and J by 1 base; unmatched bases: 10. The CDR3 length is 15 residues. The CDR3 here is CASSYQGAQNTEAFF. CDR3 sequence (DNA): TGTGCCAGTTCGTATCAGGGGGCCCAGAACACTGAAGCTTTCTTT.

This clone was detected only once. The chain has TRBV7-8 and TRBJ2-5, with TRBD1 as a possible D gene (5 bases). Germline-derived CDR1 and CDR2 are SGHVS and FQNEAQ. Deletions cut 5 bases from V and 0 bases from J, with 13 bases between. This CDR3 spans 15 amino acids. The CDR3 reads CASSKRRVNQETQYF. The CDR3 DNA reads TGTGCCAGCAGCAAGCGCAGGGTTAACCAAGAGACCCAGTACTTC.

V gene TRBV29-1 combines with J gene TRBJ1-2; D remains unclear. Between the trimmed V and J ends, which lost 6 bases and 2 bases, there was a span of 10 bases. CDR3 length equals 12 residues. Looked up from germline, CDR1 is SQVTM and CDR2 is ANQGSEA. CDR3 DNA: TGCAGCGTCTCGACAAGGAACTATGGCTACACCTTC. This sequence encodes CSVSTRNYGYTF.

There are a few counts of this clone. The CDR3 nucleotides read TGTGCCAGCAGTTTATCCCCACAGGGTGATAGTCAGCCCCAGCATTTT. Translated: CASSLSPQGDSQPQHF. The chain combines TRBV27 with TRBJ1-5, with D possibly being TRBD1 (6 bases). The CDR3 contains 16 residues. Trimming cost V 0 bases and J 6 bases, with 15 bases left between them. Germline V gives CDR1 MNHEY, CDR2 SMNVEV (reference sequence).

The genes are TRBV7-9 and TRBJ2-6; D perhaps matches TRBD2 (5 bases). Germline V gene lookup returns CDR1 SEHNR and CDR2 FQNEAQ (reference sequence). The CDR3 consists of 16 residues. V was trimmed by 3 bases and J by 0 bases, leaving 9 bases between them. CDR3 DNA sequence: TGTGCCAGCAGCTTGACGGGGTCCTCTGGGGCCAACGTCCTGACTTTC. Its protein is CASSLTGSSGANVLTF.

This chain uses TRBV28 with TRBJ2-6; no definite D call. This CDR3 contains 14 residues. Germline CDR1 is MDHEN and CDR2 is SYDVKM. The V end lost 6 bases, the J end lost 4 bases, and 10 bases lay between the germline ends. CDR3 in amino acids: CASSTPLGANVLTF. CDR3 DNA sequence: TGTGCCAGCAGCACACCTCTCGGGGCCAACGTCCTGACTTTC.

V and J are TRBV2 and TRBJ1-3, with D uncertain. V was clipped by 3 bases and J by 0 bases, with 6 bases between them. CDR1 and CDR2 from the germline V gene are SNHLY and FYNNEI. CDR3 size: 14 residues. This CDR3 reads CASSDTYSGNTIYF. CDR3 bases: TGTGCCAGCAGTGACACCTACTCTGGAAACACCATATATTTT. The complete variable domain, with remaining parts taken from reference TRBV2 and TRBJ1-3, reads EPEVTQTPSHQVTQMGQEVILRCVPISNHLYFYWYRQILGQKVEFLVSFYNNEISEKSEIFDDQFSVERPDGSNFTLKIRSTKLEDSAMYFCASSDTYSGNTIYFGEGSWLTVV.

This sequence joins TRBV28 and TRBJ1-5, with TRBD1 matching 8 bases. Germline assignment: CDR1 MDHEN and CDR2 SYDVKM. The CDR3 is 15 residues long. V was clipped by 5 bases and J by 3 bases; unmatched bases: 6. The CDR3 bases are TGTGCCAGCAGTGCAGCGGGACAGGTCAATCAGCCCCAGCATTTT. Its protein product is CASSAAGQVNQPQHF.

The rearrangement links TRBV5-8 to TRBJ2-5; no firm D call. With 3 bases removed from V and 4 bases from J, the gap between germline ends came to 13 bases. Germline V gene sequence: CDR1 SGHTS, CDR2 YDEGEE. This CDR3 is 14 amino acids long. CDR3 region: CASSWRRGAETQYF. In DNA, the CDR3 is TGTGCCAGCAGCTGGCGAAGAGGAGCAGAGACCCAGTACTTC. The whole variable domain, remainder taken from reference TRBV5-8 and TRBJ2-5, is EAGVTQSPTHLIKTRGQQATLRCSPISGHTSVYWYQQALGLGLQFLLWYDEGEERNRGNFPPRFSGRQFPNYSSELNVNALELEDSALYLCASSWRRGAETQYFGPGTRLLVL.

In its sample, this clone was seen once. The CDR3 loop reads CASSQETSGGTQYF. The CDR3 nucleotides are TGTGCCAGCAGCCAAGAAACTAGCGGGGGAACCCAGTACTTC. The V and J genes are TRBV4-2 and TRBJ2-5; 11 positions agree with TRBD2. V was pared by 0 bases and J by 8 bases, with 2 bases of the junction left unmatched. Germline values: CDR1 LGHNA, CDR2 YNFKEQ. The CDR3 is made up of 14 amino acids.

This chain links TRBV30 with TRBJ1-6, with D possibly TRBD1 on 5 matching bases. The CDR3 is made up of 15 amino acids. In germline, CDR1 is GTSNPN, CDR2 SVGIG (reference sequence). V shed 3 bases and J shed 5 bases, with 14 bases lying between them. The DNA of the CDR3 is TGTGCCTGGAGAATAGGGTTACAGGATAATTCACCCCTCCACTTT. Amino acid sequence: CAWRIGLQDNSPLHF.